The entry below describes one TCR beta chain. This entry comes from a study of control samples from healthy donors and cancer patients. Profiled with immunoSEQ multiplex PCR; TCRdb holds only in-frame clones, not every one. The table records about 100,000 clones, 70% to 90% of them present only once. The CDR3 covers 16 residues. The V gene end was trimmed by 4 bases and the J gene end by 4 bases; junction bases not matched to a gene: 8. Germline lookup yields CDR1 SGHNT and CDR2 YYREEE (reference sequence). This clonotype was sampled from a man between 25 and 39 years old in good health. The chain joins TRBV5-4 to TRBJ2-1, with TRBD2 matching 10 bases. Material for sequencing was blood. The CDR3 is CASSAASGSNYNEQFF. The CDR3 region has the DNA TGTGCCAGCAGCGCCGCTAGCGGGAGTAATTACAATGAGCAGTTCTTC.